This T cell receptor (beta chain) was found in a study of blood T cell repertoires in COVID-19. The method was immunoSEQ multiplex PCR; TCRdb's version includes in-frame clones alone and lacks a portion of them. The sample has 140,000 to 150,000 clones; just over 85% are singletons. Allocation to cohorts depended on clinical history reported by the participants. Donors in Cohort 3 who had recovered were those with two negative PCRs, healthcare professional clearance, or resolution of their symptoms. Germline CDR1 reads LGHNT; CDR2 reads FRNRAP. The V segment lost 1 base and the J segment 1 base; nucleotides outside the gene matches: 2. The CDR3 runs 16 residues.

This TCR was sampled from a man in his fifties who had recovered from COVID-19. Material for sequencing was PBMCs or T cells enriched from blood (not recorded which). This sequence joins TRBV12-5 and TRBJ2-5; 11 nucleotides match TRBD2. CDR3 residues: CASGLGLAGFQETQYF. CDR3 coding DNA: TGTGCTAGTGGTTTGGGACTAGCGGGATTCCAAGAGACCCAGTACTTC. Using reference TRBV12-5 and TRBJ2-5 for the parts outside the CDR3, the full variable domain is DARVTQTPRHKVTEMGQEVTMRCQPILGHNTVFWYRQTMMQGLELLAYFRNRAPLDDSGMPKDRFSAEMPDATLATLKIQPSEPRDSAVYFCASGLGLAGFQETQYFGPGTRLLVL.